The 12 T cell receptor beta chains given below trace back to one sample, sequenced in a study of OX40 agonist ivuxolimab in advanced cancers. Data came from immunoSEQ multiplex PCR; TCRdb stores just in-frame clones and leaves some out. The top ten hold roughly 4% of the sample, which has tens of thousands of clones, over 80% seen once. Sample: CD4+ or CD8+ T cells sorted from blood, taken in a trial of the OX40 agonist ivuxolimab. These receptors were obtained from an adult with an advanced solid tumor such as melanoma, head and neck, liver or kidney cancer.

The chain has TRBV19 and TRBJ2-1; D is perhaps TRBD2 (7 bases). The CDR3 length is 16 residues. Germline V gene data show CDR1 as LNHDA and CDR2 as SQIVND (reference sequence). Trimming took 1 base from V and 2 from J, leaving 12 bases between them. In DNA, the CDR3 is TGTGCCAGTAGTATAGTGGGCGGGGGCCCCTACAATGAGCAGTTCTTC. Its protein product is CASSIVGGGPYNEQFF.

This chain uses TRBV27 with TRBJ2-2; unclear D gene. The CDR3 covers 15 residues. Germline V lookup: CDR1 MNHEY, CDR2 SMNVEV (reference sequence). Trimming stripped 1 base from V and 7 bases from J, with 13 bases between. The CDR3 DNA follows: TGTGCCAGCAGTTTATTCCCAGGCACGGGCGGGGAGCTGTTTTTT. Encoded protein: CASSLFPGTGGELFF.

The chain uses TRBV21-1 and TRBJ2-2. TRBV21-1 is tagged as a pseudogene. The CDR3 has 16 residues. This CDR3 is CASSNGTHGDLGELFF. CDR3 bases: TGTGCCAGCAGCAACGGAACCCACGGGGACCTCGGGGAGCTGTTTTTT.

This chain connects TRBV5-4 to TRBJ1-2, with 7 bases matching TRBD1. This CDR3 is 15 amino acids long. From germline, CDR1 is SGHNT and CDR2 YYREEE (reference sequence). V was pared by 5 bases and J by 3 bases, with 10 bases of the junction left unmatched. The CDR3 DNA reads as TGTGCCAGCAGGGGTCCCACGGGGACAGACTATGGCTACACCTTC. Amino acid sequence: CASRGPTGTDYGYTF.

The V call is TRBV5-1, the J call TRBJ2-7, with 7 nucleotides matching TRBD2. The germline CDR1 and CDR2 sequences are SGHRS and YFSETQ. The CDR3 contains 14 residues. Trimming at V came to 0 bases and at J to 4 bases, leaving 4 bases not matched to a gene. The CDR3 spells CASSLVGTIYEQYF. The DNA for the CDR3 is TGCGCCAGCAGCTTGGTAGGGACTATTTACGAGCAGTACTTC.

This chain connects TRBV10-1 to TRBJ1-1; 7 nucleotides line up with TRBD1. Germline V gene data show CDR1 as WNHNN and CDR2 as SYGVQD (reference sequence). CDR3 length: 15 residues. V was clipped by 5 bases and J by 6 bases; unmatched bases: 12. The DNA of the CDR3 is TGCGCCAGCAGTAACGATACAGGGGAGGGGGCTGAAGCTTTCTTT. Its protein is CASSNDTGEGAEAFF.

The chain's CDR3 is CAAGGAYEQYF. The CDR3 bases are TGTGCCGCCGGAGGGGCTTACGAGCAGTACTTC. The rearrangement joins TRBV19 to TRBJ2-7; tentatively, D is TRBD2 (6 bases). Trimming left V 11 bases short and J 4 bases short, with 12 bases between. The CDR3 length is 11 residues. Germline-derived CDR1 and CDR2 are LNHDA and SQIVND (reference sequence).

V usage is TRBV4-1 and J usage is TRBJ1-2; D call uncertain. V was trimmed by 4 bases and J by 2 bases, leaving 11 bases between them. Looked up from germline, CDR1 is MGHRA and CDR2 is YSYEKL. The CDR3 covers 14 residues. The CDR3 sequence is CASSLEEGNYGYTF. The CDR3 DNA is TGCGCCAGCAGCCTGGAGGAAGGGAACTATGGCTACACCTTC.

This clone was found once. The chain has TRBV7-6 and TRBJ1-2; TRBD1 agrees at 7 bases. The trim removed 3 bases at V and 8 bases at J, leaving 12 bases unmatched. The CDR3 is 15 amino acids. The germline V gene encodes CDR1 SGHVS and CDR2 FNYEAQ. CDR3: CASSFSLTGLEGYTF. The DNA of the CDR3 is TGTGCCAGCAGCTTTTCTTTGACAGGGTTGGAGGGCTACACCTTC.

CDR3 in amino acids: CASSPRARRPEEGPGGRVSYEQYF. The CDR3 coding sequence is TGTGCCAGCAGCCCTCGGGCGAGGCGACCGGAAGAGGGTCCAGGCGGGAGGGTCTCCTACGAGCAGTACTTC. The chain recombines TRBV4-2 with TRBJ2-7, with TRBD2 identical over 9 bases. The CDR3 sequence is 24 residues long. Germline values: CDR1 LGHNA, CDR2 YNFKEQ. J lost 0 bases, V lost 4 bases, and 31 bases had no gene match.

The chain employs TRBV11-2 and TRBJ1-1; 7 bases agree with TRBD1. V was pared by 7 bases and J by 3 bases, with 11 bases of the junction left unmatched. This CDR3 has 15 residues. Germline V lookup: CDR1 SGHAT, CDR2 FQNNGV. CDR3: CASTRAGGPDTEAFF. The CDR3 DNA sequence: TGTGCCAGCACCCGCGCAGGGGGGCCGGACACTGAAGCTTTCTTT.

The chain joins TRBV28 to TRBJ2-7, with a tentative D call TRBD1 (6 bases). Trimming left V 1 base short and J 5 bases short, with 15 bases between. Germline assignment: CDR1 MDHEN and CDR2 SYDVKM. The CDR3 is 15 amino acids. The CDR3 nucleotides are TGTGCCAGCAGTTTATCGGGCAGGGGAGACGACGAGCAGTACTTC. It yields the protein CASSLSGRGDDEQYF.